This T cell receptor (beta chain) was found in a study of preoperative IRX-2 immunotherapy in early breast cancer. This table comes from immunoSEQ multiplex PCR, and its TCRdb copy is limited to in-frame clones, with some not included. The sample records around 88,000 clones, about nine tenths being singletons. Specified treatment: preoperative locoregional IRX-2 cytokine immunotherapy. Samples came from a phase Ib trial of preoperative locoregional IRX-2 cytokine immunotherapy. Germline V CDR1 and CDR2: MNHGY, SAAAGT. This CDR3 is built from 14 residues. V was clipped by 5 bases and J by 3 bases, with 13 bases between them.

The TCR was taken from a human donor with breast cancer. This sequence joins TRBV6-8 and TRBJ1-2, with a weak D call TRBD1 (5 bases). This material consisted of tumor tissue, taken after IRX-2 immunotherapy. CDR3 coding DNA: TGTGCCAGCAGTCGACAGTCGGATTACTATGGCTACACCTTC. It specifies CASSRQSDYYGYTF.